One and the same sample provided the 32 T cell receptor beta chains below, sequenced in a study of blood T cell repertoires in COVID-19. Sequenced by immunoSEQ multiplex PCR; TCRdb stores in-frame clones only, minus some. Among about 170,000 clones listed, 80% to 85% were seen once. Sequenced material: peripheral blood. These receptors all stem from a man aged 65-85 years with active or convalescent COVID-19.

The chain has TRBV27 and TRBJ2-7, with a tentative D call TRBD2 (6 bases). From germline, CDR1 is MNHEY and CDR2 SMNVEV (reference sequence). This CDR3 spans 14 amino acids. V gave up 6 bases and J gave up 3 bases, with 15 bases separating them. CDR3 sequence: CASSPRRGDYEQYF. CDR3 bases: TGTGCCAGCAGCCCTAGGAGGGGAGACTACGAGCAGTACTTC.

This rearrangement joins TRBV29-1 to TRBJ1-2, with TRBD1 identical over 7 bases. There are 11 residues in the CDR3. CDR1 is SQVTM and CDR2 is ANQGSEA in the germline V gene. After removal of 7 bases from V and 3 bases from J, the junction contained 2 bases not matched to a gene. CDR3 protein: CSGGQDYGYTF. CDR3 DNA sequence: TGCAGCGGTGGACAGGACTATGGCTACACCTTC. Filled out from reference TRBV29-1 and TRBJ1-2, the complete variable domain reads SAVISQKPSRDICQRGTSLTIQCQVDSQVTMMFWYRQQPGQSLTLIATANQGSEATYESGFVIDKFPISRPNLTFSTLTVSNMSPEDSSIYLCSGGQDYGYTFGSGTRLTVV.

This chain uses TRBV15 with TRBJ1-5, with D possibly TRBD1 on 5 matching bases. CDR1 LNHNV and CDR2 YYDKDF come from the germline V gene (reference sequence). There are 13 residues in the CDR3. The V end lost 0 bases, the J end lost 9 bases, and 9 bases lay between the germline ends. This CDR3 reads CATSRDPGMPQHF. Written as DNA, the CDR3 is TGTGCCACCAGCAGAGATCCAGGGATGCCCCAGCATTTT.

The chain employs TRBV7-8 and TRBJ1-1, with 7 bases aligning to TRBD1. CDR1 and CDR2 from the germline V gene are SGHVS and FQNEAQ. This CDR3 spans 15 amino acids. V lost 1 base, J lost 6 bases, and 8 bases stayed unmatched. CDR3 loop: CASSLVKGAIAEAFF. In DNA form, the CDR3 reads TGTGCCAGCAGCTTAGTTAAGGGGGCGATCGCTGAAGCTTTCTTT.

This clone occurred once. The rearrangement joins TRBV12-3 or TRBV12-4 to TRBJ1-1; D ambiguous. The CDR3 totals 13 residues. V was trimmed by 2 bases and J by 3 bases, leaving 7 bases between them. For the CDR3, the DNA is TGTGCCAGCAGTTTATCGGGTGACACTGAAGCTTTCTTT. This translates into CASSLSGDTEAFF.

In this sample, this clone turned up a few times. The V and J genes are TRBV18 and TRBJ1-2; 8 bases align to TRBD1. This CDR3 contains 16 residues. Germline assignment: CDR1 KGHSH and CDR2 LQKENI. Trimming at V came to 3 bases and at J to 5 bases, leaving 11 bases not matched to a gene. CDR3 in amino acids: CASSPTGQAQGYGYTF. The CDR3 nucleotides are TGTGCCAGCTCACCTACGGGACAGGCGCAAGGTTATGGCTACACCTTC.

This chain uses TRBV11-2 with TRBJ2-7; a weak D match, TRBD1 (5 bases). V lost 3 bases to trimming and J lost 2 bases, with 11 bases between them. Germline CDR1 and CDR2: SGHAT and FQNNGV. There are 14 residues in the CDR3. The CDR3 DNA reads TGTGCCAGCAGCTTCATGACAGATACCTACGAGCAGTACTTC. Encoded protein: CASSFMTDTYEQYF. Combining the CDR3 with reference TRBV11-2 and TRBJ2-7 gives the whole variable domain EAGVAQSPRYKIIEKRQSVAFWCNPISGHATLYWYQQILGQGPKLLIQFQNNGVVDDSQLPKDRFSAERLKGVDSTLKIQPAKLEDSAVYLCASSFMTDTYEQYFGPGTRLTVT.

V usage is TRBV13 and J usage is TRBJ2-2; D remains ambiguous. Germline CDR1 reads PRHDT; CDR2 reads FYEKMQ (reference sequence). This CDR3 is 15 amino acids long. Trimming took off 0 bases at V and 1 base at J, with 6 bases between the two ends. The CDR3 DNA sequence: TGTGCCAGCAGCTTAGGACACCTGAACACCGGGGAGCTGTTTTTT. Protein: CASSLGHLNTGELFF.

The CDR3 sequence: CASSESGGADYGYTF. In DNA form, the CDR3 reads TGTGCCAGCAGCGAGAGTGGGGGCGCGGACTATGGCTACACCTTC. V gene TRBV9 combines with J gene TRBJ1-2; a weak D match, TRBD1 (6 bases). The germline CDR1 and CDR2 sequences are SGDLS and YYNGEE. CDR3 length: 15 residues. Trimming removed 3 bases at V and 3 bases at J, with 15 bases between.

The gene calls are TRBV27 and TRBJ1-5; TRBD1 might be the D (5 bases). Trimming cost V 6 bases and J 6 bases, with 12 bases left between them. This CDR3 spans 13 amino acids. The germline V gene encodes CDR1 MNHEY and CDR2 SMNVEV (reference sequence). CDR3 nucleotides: TGTGCCAGCAGGGCGGGGGGTGGTCAGCCCCAGCATTTT. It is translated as CASRAGGGQPQHF.

The CDR3 DNA is TGTGCCAGCAGCTTGGGGACACTCAACACTGAAGCTTTCTTT. Translated: CASSLGTLNTEAFF. J is TRBJ1-1 and V is TRBV7-8; D is perhaps TRBD1 (6 bases). This CDR3 spans 14 amino acids. Germline assignment: CDR1 SGHVS and CDR2 FQNEAQ. V lost 3 bases to trimming and J lost 2 bases, with 10 bases between them.

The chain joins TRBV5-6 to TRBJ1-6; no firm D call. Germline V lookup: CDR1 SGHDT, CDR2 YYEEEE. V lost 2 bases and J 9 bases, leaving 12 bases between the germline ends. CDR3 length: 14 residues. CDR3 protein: CASSFTGLGSPLHF. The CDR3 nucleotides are TGTGCCAGCAGCTTCACTGGGCTTGGTTCACCCCTCCACTTT.

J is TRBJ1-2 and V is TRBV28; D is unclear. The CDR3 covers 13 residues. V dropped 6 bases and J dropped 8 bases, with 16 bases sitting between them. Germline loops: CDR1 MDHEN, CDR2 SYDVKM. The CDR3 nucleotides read TGTGCCAGCAGCCAAAATGAGGGTGGCGGCTACACCTTC. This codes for CASSQNEGGGYTF.

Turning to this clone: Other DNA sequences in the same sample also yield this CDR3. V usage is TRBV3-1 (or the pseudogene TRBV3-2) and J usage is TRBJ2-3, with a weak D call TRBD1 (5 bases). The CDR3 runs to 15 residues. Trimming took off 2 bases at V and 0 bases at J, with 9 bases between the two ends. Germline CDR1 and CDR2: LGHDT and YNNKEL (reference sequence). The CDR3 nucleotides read TGTGCCAGCAGCCAAAGGGGCTTTAGCACAGATACGCAGTATTTT. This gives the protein CASSQRGFSTDTQYF.

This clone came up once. The CDR3 bases are TGTGCCAGCAGCCCCGACAGGTACACTGAAGCTTTCTTT. It is translated as CASSPDRYTEAFF. The chain is built from TRBV7-2 and TRBJ1-1, with D perhaps matching TRBD1 (6 bases). Germline V gives CDR1 SGHTA, CDR2 FQGNSA. The CDR3 contains 13 residues. V lost 5 bases and J 3 bases, leaving 10 bases between the germline ends. Full variable domain (rest looked up from reference TRBV7-2 and TRBJ1-1): GAGVSQSPSNKVTEKGKDVELRCDPISGHTALYWYRQSLGQGLEFLIYFQGNSAPDKSGLPSDRFSAERTGGSVSTLTIQRTQQEDSAVYLCASSPDRYTEAFFGQGTRLTVV.

The CDR3 here is CASSLALTVPLTF. DNA of the CDR3: TGTGCCAGCAGTTTAGCGTTGACAGTTCCGCTGACCTTC. The V call is TRBV12-3 or TRBV12-4, the J call TRBJ1-2; a weak D match, TRBD1 (5 bases). The CDR3 totals 13 residues. V lost 0 bases to trimming and J lost 14 bases, with 16 bases between them.

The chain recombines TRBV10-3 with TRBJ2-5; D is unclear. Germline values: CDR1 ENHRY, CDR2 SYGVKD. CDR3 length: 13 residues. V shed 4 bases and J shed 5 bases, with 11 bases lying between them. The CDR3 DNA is TGTGCCATCAGTGCTGGCCTCTTGGAGACCCAGTACTTC. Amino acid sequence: CAISAGLLETQYF.

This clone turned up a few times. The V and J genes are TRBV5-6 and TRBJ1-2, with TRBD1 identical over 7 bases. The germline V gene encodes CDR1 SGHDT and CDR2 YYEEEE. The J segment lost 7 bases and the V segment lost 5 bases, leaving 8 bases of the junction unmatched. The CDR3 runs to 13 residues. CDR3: CASSPDRASGYTF. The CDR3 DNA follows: TGTGCCAGCAGTCCTGACAGGGCCAGTGGCTACACCTTC.

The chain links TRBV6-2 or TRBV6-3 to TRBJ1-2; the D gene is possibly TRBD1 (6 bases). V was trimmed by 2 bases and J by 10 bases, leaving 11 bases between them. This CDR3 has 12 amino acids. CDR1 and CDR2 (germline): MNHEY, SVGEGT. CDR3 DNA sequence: TGTGCCAGCAGTTACCCGGACAGACACTACACCTTC. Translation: CASSYPDRHYTF.

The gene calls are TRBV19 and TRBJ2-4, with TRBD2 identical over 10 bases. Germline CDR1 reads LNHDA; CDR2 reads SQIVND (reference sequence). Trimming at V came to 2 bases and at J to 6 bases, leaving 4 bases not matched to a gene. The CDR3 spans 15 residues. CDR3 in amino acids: CASSITSGIGNIQYF. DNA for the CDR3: TGTGCCAGTAGTATAACTAGCGGGATAGGAAACATTCAGTACTTC.

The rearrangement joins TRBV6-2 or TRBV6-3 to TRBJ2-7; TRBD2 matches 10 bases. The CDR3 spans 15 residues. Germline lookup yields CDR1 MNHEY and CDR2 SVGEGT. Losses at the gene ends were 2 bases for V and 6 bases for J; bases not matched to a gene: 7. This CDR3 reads CASSYRSSGRSEQYF. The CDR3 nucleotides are TGTGCCAGCAGTTACCGATCTAGCGGGAGATCCGAGCAGTACTTC.

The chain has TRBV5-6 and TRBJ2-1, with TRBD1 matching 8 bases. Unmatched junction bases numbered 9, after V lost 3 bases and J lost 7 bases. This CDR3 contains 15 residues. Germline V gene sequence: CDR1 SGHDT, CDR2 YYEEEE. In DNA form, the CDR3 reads TGTGCCAGCAGCTCCGGACAGGGTTTACGGAATGAGCAGTTCTTC. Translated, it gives CASSSGQGLRNEQFF.

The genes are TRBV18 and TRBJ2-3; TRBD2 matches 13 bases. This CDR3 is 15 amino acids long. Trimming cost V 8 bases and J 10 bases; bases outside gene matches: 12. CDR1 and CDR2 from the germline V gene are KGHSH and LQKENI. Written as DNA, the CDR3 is TGTGCCAGCACCGGACTAGCGGGAGAAGGCGAATCGCAGTATTTT. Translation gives CASTGLAGEGESQYF. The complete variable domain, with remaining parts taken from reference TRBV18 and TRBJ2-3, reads NAGVMQNPRHLVRRRGQEARLRCSPMKGHSHVYWYRQLPEEGLKFMVYLQKENIIDESGMPKERFSAEFPKEGPSILRIQQVVRGDSAAYFCASTGLAGEGESQYFGPGTRLTVL.

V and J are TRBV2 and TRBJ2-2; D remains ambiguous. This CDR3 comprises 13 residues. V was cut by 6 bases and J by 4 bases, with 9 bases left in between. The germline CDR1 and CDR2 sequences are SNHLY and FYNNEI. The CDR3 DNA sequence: TGTGCCAGCAGCATATACGGCACCGGGGAGCTGTTTTTT. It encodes CASSIYGTGELFF.

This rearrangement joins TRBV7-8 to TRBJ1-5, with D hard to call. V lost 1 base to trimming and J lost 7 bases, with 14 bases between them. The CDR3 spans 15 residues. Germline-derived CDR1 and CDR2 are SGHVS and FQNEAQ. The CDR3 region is CASSLVSAGGQPQHF. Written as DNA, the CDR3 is TGTGCCAGCAGCTTAGTGTCGGCAGGCGGGCAGCCCCAGCATTTT.

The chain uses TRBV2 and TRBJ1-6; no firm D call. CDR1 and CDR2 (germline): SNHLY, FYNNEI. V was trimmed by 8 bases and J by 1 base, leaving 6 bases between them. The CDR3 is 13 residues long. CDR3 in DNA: TGTGCCAGCTATATGTCCTATAATTCACCCCTCCACTTT. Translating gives CASYMSYNSPLHF. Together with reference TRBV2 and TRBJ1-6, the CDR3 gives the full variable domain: EPEVTQTPSHQVTQMGQEVILRCVPISNHLYFYWYRQILGQKVEFLVSFYNNEISEKSEIFDDQFSVERPDGSNFTLKIRSTKLEDSAMYFCASYMSYNSPLHFGNGTRLTVT.

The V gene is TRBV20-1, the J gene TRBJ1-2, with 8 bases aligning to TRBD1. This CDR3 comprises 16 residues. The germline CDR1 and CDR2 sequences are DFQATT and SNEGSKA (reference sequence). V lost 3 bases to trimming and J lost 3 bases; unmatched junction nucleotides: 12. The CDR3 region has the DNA TGCAGTGCTAGTACTAGGACAGGGCGTTTCGACTATGGCTACACCTTC. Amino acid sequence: CSASTRTGRFDYGYTF.

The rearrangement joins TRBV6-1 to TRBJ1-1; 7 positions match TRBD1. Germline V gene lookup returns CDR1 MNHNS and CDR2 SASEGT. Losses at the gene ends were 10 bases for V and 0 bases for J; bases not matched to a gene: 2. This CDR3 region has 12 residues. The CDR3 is CATGTVNTEAFF. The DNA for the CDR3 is TGTGCCACAGGGACAGTGAACACTGAAGCTTTCTTT.

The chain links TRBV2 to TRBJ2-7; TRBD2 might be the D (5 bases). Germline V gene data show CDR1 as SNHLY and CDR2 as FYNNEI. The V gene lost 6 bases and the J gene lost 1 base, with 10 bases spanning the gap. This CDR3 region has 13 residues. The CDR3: CASRRVDSYEQYF. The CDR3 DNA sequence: TGTGCCAGCAGGAGGGTGGATTCCTACGAGCAGTACTTC. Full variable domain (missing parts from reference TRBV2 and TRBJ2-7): EPEVTQTPSHQVTQMGQEVILRCVPISNHLYFYWYRQILGQKVEFLVSFYNNEISEKSEIFDDQFSVERPDGSNFTLKIRSTKLEDSAMYFCASRRVDSYEQYFGPGTRLTVT.

DNA for the CDR3: TGTGCCAGTACCCCCAGGGGCACAGATACGCAGTATTTT. Translated, it gives CASTPRGTDTQYF. The gene calls are TRBV19 and TRBJ2-3, with TRBD1 as a possible D gene (5 bases). Germline CDR1 LNHDA, CDR2 SQIVND (reference sequence). With 7 bases removed from V and 1 base from J, the gap between germline ends came to 9 bases. The CDR3 has 13 residues.

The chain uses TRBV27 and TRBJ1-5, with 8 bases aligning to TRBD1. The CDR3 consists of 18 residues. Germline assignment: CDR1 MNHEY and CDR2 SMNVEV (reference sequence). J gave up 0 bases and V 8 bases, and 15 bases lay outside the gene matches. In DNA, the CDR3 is TGTGCCAGCGGGCGTGGGCAGGGGGCCCGTTATAGCAATCAGCCCCAGCATTTT. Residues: CASGRGQGARYSNQPQHF.

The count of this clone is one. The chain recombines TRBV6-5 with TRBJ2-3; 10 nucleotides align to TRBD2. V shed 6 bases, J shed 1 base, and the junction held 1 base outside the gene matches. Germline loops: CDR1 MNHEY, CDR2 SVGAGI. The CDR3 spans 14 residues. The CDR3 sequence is CASRGLAGTDTQYF. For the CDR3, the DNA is TGTGCCAGCAGAGGACTAGCGGGCACAGATACGCAGTATTTT.